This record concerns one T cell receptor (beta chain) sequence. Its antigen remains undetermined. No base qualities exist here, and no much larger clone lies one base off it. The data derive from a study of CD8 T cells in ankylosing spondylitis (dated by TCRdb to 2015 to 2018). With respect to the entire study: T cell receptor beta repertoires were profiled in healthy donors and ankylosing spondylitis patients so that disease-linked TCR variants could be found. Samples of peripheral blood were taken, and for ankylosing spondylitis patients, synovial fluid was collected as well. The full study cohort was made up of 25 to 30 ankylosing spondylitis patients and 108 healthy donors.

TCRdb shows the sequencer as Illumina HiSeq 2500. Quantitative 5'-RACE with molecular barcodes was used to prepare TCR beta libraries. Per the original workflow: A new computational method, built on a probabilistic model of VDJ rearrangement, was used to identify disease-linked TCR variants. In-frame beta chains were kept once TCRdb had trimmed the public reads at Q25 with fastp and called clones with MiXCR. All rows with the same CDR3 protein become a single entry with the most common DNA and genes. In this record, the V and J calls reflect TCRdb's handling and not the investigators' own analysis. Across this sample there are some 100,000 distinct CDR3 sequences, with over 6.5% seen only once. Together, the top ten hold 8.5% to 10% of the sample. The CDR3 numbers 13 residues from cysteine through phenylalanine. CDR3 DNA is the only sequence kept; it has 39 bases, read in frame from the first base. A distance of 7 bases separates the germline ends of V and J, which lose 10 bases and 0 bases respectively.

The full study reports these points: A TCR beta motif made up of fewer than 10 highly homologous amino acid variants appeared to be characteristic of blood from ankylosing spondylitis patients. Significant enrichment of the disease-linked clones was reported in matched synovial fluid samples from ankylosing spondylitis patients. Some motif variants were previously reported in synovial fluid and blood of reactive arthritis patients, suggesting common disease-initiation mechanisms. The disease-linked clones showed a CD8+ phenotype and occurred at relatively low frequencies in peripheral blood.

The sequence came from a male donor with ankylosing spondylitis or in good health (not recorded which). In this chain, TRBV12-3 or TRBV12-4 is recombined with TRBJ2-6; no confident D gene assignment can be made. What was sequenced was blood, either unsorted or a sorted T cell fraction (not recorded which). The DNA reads TGTGCCATTTCTACCTCTGGGGCCAACGTCCTGACTTTC. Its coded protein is CAISTSGANVLTF.